The sample holds a few counts of the clone carrying this T cell receptor beta chain. Its antigen is currently unknown. CDR3 length equals 13 residues. Germline CDR1 is DFQATT and CDR2 is SNEGSKA (reference sequence). Trimming pared 2 bases from V and 3 bases from J, leaving 11 bases between. TCR beta cDNA libraries included unique molecular identifiers. Input of roughly 0.85 to 11 million T cells yielded some 500,000 cDNA molecules. TCRdb reanalysed the PCR reads using MiXCR and keeps one entry per CDR3 protein. The data show about 820,000 distinct CDR3 sequences, with roughly 58% seen just once and 4% to 5.5% held by the top ten. The source of the sample is a study of post-analysis software for immune sequencing data. Across the whole study: Recorded subtypes: relapsing-remitting, secondary progressive, progressive-relapsing; some patients unannotated. Study observations and caveats: Patients showed TRBV5-6, TRBV5-1 and TRBV20-1 among about five TRBV segments more frequent than in controls. Among multiple sclerosis patients, normalized Chao1 diversity was significantly below that of controls. Samples from a shared batch, those prepared together, strongly co-clustered by F measure.

The V and J genes are TRBV20-1 and TRBJ2-7, with D maybe TRBD2 (5 bases). This sequence was found in a girl aged 5-17 years with multiple sclerosis. The specimen was blood. CDR3 bases: TGCAGTGCTAGAATAGCGTCGAGCTACGAGCAGTACTTC. Its translation is CSARIASSYEQYF.